This T cell receptor beta chain is from a study of vaccination and CD4 T cells after COVID-19 (dated by TCRdb to 2022 to 2024). Looking at the study overall: SARS-CoV-2 positivity had been established in the convalescent patients by nasal swab PCR, and mild disease was recorded in about 9 of these patients and severe disease in one. The convalescent cohort included six males and four females, with two Hispanic individuals, seven Caucasians, two Asians and one multiracial person. Participants got two doses of the Pfizer-BioNTech BNT162b2 vaccine (n=8) or two doses of the Moderna mRNA-1273 vaccine (n=2). Post-COVID blood samples from convalescent patients were collected a median of around 100 days after diagnosis, with a range of 35 to 161 days. Post-vaccine blood samples were taken a median of 72 days after the second vaccine dose, with a range of 14 to 241 days. For stimulating the cultures, overlapping spike peptide pools were used, derived from SARS-CoV-2 as well as from the common cold coronaviruses HCoV-NL63, HCoV-OC43 and HCoV-229E. Control cultures received a CEFX viral epitope pool as the positive control, an HIV-1 Nef peptide pool as the negative control, or no peptide. In more than eight COVID-19 convalescent patients and a few infection-naive healthy vaccine recipients, researchers compared the spike-specific CD4+ TCR repertoire from before mRNA vaccination with the repertoire from after.

Taken from the germline V gene, the CDR1 and CDR2 loops are KGHDR and SFDVKD. V is clipped by 4 bases and J by 2 bases, and the sequence between their germline boundaries is 8 bases long. Including cysteine and phenylalanine, the CDR3 has 13 amino acids. The CDR3 DNA has 39 bases and is translated from base 1. Sample treatment or condition, as interpreted from the label and publication: roughly 11-day PBMC culture with coronavirus spike peptide pools or control peptides (ViraFEST assay). To expand antigen-specific T cells with peptide pools and then pick out the expanded clonotypes through TCR sequencing, the study relied on the ViraFEST assay. The convalescent patients' positive SARS-CoV-2 PCR tests were from March to December 2020, which was before the Alpha, Beta and Delta variants emerged in the United States. About 1.8 million PBMCs per well were cultured in IMDM with roughly 5.5% human AB serum and 8.5 to 10 IU/ml IL-2, plus 10 ug/ml peptide pools. Half of the culture medium was replaced with fresh IL-2-containing medium on days 3 and 7. Once the cells had been in culture for about 10 days, the EasySep CD4+ T cell isolation kit was used to isolate CD4+ T cells by negative selection. Ficoll-Paque Plus gradient centrifugation was used to isolate PBMCs from whole blood, and the isolated PBMCs were then either used fresh or cryopreserved at -140C. Culture conditions were generally each tested in triplicate wells.

The library was built by means of PCR. At the Johns Hopkins FTIC core, DNA from the cultured CD4+ T cells underwent TCR sequencing with the Oncomine TCR Beta short-read assay. The QIAamp micro DNA kit was used to extract genomic DNA from the cultured CD4+ T cells. Oncomine TCR Beta libraries made from cultured CD4+ T cells were pooled using unique dual indexes and sequenced on an Illumina iSeq 100. The paper's data handling went like this. Non-productive sequences were removed, and CDR3s that did not start with C, did not end with F or W, or were shorter than 7 amino acids were discarded. The MANAFEST web application was used to identify antigen-specific clonotypes by comparing peptide-stimulated wells against reference wells and other culture wells. Positive clones required FDR below 0.05, an odds ratio above 5, and productive frequency above 0.1% in at least two of three replicate wells. Cross-reactive clonotypes were defined as significantly expanded in both SARS-CoV-2 spike wells and at least one common cold coronavirus spike condition. Similarity between CDR3 sequences was evaluated in R version 3.6.1 using Levenshtein distances (stringdist) and unrooted phylogenetic trees (ape). In TCRdb, the public reads were trimmed at Q25 with fastp and aligned with MiXCR, with productive beta chains retained. Every entry covers one CDR3 protein and lists the most common genes and DNA from its rows. V and J calls and clone size were set by TCRdb, not the authors. This sample comprises approximately 25,000 distinct CDR3 sequences, 62% of them detected only once. The top ten clonotypes cover approximately 7.8% of the sample.

This clonotype turned up a few times. What antigen it recognizes has not been identified. Base qualities are not recorded, but no much larger clone differs from it by a single base. General study outcomes and caveats: Among convalescent patients, a median about 90% of the SARS-CoV-2-reactive clones seen after vaccination appeared only after vaccination, which suggests priming specific to the vaccine. The study included relatively few convalescent patients and did not analyze early timepoints after natural infection. An increase in the median number of SARS-CoV-2-reactive clonotypes from 20 to 25 after infection to 38 after vaccination was observed, but the change was not found to be significant. Of the vaccine-specific clones in convalescent patients, 304 of 307, or nearly all, reacted only to SARS-CoV-2 spike and did not cross-react with common cold coronaviruses.

The sequence derives from a human donor who had recovered from COVID-19. What was sequenced was CD4+ T cells from blood, cultured in vitro. The receptor chain draws on TRBV24-1 and TRBJ2-7; the D gene is possibly TRBD1, with 6 bases matching. DNA sequence: TGTGCCACCAGTGACCACAGGGCCTACGAGCAGTACTTC. This sequence encodes CATSDHRAYEQYF.